The T cell receptor (beta chain) described here comes from a study of regulatory T cells in long-lasting Graves disease. Notes on the study in general: Favored gene segments in persistent disease were TRBV28, TRBJ1-2 and TRBJ2-5. Study of thyroid tissue was not done, with only peripheral blood studied. More public clonotypes were shared by persistent patients (around 3,000) than by new patients (roughly 970).

Losses at the gene ends were 0 bases for V and 0 bases for J; bases not matched to a gene: 5. This CDR3 has 17 residues. CDR1 and CDR2 from the germline V gene are LGHNA and YNFKEQ. Specified time point: persistent/refractory GD, antithyroid drugs over 5 years with positive TRAb. Following extraction of RNA from PBMCs, that RNA was used to make the TCR library. Details on this clonotype: The antigen is unknown.

Construction of the TCR beta libraries employed iRepertoire HTBI primers in conjunction with Arm-PCR of CDR3 regions. TCRdb ran MiXCR on the multiplex PCR reads and lists one entry per CDR3 protein. The sample carries some 300,000 distinct CDR3 sequences, roughly 21% recorded once. This chain uses TRBV4-2 with TRBJ1-1; TRBD1 aligns across 9 bases. Sequences were derived from peripheral blood mononuclear cells (PBMCs), sampled when the disease was refractory, from a patient treated with antithyroid drugs. This clonotype was sampled from a female donor with Graves disease. The CDR3 DNA reads as TGTGCCAGCAGCCAAGAAGGTACAGGGGGCCTGAACACTGAAGCTTTCTTT. The encoded protein is CASSQEGTGGLNTEAFF.